This entry features one T cell receptor beta chain sequence. The target antigen is unknown. This entry is derived from a study of cytotoxic CD8 clonotypes in ibrutinib-treated CLL. General study results and limits: Public clonotypes, an uncommon group, contracted or remained stable on treatment. Baseline clonality, above age-matched healthy donor levels, tracked circulating CD8+ T-cell counts. Collection times varied between progressing and sustained-remission patients.

The table came from immunoSEQ multiplex PCR; TCRdb's copy has only in-frame clones and leaves some out. The repertoire holds some 160,000 clones, with roughly four fifths as singletons. The source is a human donor with chronic lymphocytic leukemia. This material consisted of PBMCs, taken after 12 months of ibrutinib treatment.

In DNA, the CDR3 is TGTGCCAGCAGCCCGTCAGGGGGAAATTCACCCCTCCACTTT. Encoded protein: CASSPSGGNSPLHF. The genes are TRBV7-9 and TRBJ1-6, with 7 bases aligning to TRBD1. CDR1 is SEHNR, CDR2 FQNEAQ, per germline (reference sequence). V was pared by 5 bases and J by 7 bases, with 5 bases of the junction left unmatched. CDR3 length equals 14 residues.